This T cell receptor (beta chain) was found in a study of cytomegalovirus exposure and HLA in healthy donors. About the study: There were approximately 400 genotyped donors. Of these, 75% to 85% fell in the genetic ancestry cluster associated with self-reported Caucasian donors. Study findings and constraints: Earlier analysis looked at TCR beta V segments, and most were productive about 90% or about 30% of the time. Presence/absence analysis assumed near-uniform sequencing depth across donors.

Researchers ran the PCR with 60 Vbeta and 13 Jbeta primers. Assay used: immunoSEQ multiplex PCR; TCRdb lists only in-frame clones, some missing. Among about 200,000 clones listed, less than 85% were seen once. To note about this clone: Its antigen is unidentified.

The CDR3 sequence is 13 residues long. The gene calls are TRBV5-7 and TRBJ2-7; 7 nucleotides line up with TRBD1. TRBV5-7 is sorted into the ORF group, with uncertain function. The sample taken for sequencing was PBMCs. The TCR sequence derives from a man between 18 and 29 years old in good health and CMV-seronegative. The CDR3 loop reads CARTTNRGYEQYF. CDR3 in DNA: TGTGCACGCACCACAAACAGGGGCTACGAGCAGTACTTC.